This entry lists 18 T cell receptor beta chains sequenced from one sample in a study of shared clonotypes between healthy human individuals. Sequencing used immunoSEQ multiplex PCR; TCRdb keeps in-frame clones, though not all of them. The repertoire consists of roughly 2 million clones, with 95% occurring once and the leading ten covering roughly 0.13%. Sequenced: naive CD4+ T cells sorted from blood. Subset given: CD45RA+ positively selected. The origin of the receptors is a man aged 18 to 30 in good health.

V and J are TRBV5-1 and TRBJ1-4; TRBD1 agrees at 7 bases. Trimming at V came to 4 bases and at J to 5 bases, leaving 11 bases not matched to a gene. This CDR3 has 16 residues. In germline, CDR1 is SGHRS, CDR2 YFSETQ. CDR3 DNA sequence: TGCGCCAGCAGCCAGCCGACAGGGTGGGAGAATGAAAAACTGTTTTTT. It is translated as CASSQPTGWENEKLFF.

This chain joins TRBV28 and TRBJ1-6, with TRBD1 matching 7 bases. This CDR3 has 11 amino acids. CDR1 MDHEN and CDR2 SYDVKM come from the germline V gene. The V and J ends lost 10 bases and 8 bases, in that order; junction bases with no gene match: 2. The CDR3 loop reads CATQGDSPLHF. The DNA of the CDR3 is TGTGCCACCCAGGGGGATTCACCCCTCCACTTT.

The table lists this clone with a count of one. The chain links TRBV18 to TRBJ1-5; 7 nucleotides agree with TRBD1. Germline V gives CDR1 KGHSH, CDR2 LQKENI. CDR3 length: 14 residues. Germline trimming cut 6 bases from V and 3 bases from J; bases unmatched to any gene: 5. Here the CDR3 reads CASSSGQDNQPQHF. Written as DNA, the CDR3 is TGTGCCAGCTCCTCAGGACAGGACAATCAGCCCCAGCATTTT.

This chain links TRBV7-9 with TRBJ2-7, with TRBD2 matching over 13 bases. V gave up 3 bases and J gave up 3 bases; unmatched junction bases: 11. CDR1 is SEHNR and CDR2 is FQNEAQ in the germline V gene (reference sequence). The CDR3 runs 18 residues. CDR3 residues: CASSLSGTSGTTLYEQYF. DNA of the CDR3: TGTGCCAGCAGCTTGTCCGGGACTAGCGGGACGACCCTCTACGAGCAGTACTTC.

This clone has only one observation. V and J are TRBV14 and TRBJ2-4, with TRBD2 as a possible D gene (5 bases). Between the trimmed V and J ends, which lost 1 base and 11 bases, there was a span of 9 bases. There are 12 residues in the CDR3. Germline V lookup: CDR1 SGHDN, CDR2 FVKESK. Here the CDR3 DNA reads TGTGCCAGCAGCCAAGGCAGGACTCTTCAGTACTTC. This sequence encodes CASSQGRTLQYF.

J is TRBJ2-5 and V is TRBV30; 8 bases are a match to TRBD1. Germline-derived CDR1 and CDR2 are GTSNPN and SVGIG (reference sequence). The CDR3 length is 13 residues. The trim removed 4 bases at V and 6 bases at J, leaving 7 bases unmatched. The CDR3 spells CAWNLQGGKTQYF. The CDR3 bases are TGTGCCTGGAACTTACAGGGGGGCAAGACCCAGTACTTC. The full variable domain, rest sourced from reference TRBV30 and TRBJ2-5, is SQTIHQWPATLVQPVGSPLSLECTVEGTSNPNLYWYRQAAGRGLQLLFYSVGIGQISSEVPQNLSASRPQDRQFILSSKKLLLSDSGFYLCAWNLQGGKTQYFGPGTRLLVL.

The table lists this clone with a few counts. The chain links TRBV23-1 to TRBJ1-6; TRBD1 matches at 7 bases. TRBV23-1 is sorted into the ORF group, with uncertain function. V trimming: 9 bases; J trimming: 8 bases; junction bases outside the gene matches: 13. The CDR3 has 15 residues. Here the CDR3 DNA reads TGCGCCAGACGCCGGGACAGCGCTCAAGATTCACCCCTCCACTTT. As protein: CARRRDSAQDSPLHF.

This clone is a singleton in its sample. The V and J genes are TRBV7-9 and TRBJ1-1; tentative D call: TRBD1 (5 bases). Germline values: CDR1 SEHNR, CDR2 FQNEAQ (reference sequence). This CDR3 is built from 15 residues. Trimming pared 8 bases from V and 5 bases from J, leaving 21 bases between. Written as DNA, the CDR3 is TGTGCCAGCGACGTGGGACCCGGGAGTGGGACTGAAGCTTTCTTT. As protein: CASDVGPGSGTEAFF. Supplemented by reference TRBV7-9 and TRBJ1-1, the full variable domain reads DTGVSQNPRHKITKRGQNVTFRCDPISEHNRLYWYRQTLGQGPEFLTYFQNEAQLEKSRLLSDRFSAERPKGSFSTLEIQRTEQGDSAMYLCASDVGPGSGTEAFFGQGTRLTVV.

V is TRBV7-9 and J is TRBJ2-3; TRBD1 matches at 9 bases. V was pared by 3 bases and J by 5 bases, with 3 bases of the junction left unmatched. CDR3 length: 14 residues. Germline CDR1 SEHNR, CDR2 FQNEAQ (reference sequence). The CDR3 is CASSLGQGVDTQYF. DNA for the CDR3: TGTGCCAGCAGCTTGGGACAGGGCGTAGATACGCAGTATTTT.

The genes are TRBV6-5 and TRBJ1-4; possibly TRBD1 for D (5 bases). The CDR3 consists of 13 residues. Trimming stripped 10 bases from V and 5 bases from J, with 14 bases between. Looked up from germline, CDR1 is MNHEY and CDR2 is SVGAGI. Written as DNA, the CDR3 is TGTGCCACAGCCCCCGGGACCAATGAAAAACTGTTTTTT. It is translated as CATAPGTNEKLFF.

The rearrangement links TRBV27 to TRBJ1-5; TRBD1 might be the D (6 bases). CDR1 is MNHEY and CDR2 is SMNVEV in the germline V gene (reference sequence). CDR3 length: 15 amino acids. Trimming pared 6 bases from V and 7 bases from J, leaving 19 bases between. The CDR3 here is CASREGLGGGQPQHF. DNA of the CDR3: TGTGCCAGCAGGGAAGGGTTAGGGGGAGGCCAGCCCCAGCATTTT.

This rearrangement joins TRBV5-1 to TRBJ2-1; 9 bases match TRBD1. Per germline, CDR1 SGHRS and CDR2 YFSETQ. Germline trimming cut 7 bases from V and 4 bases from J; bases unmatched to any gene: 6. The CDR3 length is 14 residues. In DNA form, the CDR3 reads TGCGCCAGCTCCAGGACAGGGGATTACAATGAGCAGTTCTTC. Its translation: CASSRTGDYNEQFF.

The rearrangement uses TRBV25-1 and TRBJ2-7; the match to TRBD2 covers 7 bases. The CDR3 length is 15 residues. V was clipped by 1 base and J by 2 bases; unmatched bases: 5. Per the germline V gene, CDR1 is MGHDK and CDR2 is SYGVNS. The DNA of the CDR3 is TGTGCCAGCAGTGAATCGAGCGGGGAACCCTACGAGCAGTACTTC. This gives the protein CASSESSGEPYEQYF.

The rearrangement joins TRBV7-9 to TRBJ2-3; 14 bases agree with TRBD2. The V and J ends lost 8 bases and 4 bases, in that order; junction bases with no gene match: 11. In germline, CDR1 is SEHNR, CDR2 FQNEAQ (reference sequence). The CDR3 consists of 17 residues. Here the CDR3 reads CASLDTRTSGRPDTQYF. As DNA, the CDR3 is TGTGCCAGCCTAGACACTCGGACTAGCGGGAGGCCAGATACGCAGTATTTT. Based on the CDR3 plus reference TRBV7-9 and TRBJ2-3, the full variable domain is DTGVSQNPRHKITKRGQNVTFRCDPISEHNRLYWYRQTLGQGPEFLTYFQNEAQLEKSRLLSDRFSAERPKGSFSTLEIQRTEQGDSAMYLCASLDTRTSGRPDTQYFGPGTRLTVL.

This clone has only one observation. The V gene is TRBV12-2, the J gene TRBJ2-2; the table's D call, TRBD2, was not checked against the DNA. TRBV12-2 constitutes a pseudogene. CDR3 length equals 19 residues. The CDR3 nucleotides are TGTGCAAGTCGCTTAAACCGAAGGGGTAGCGGGAGGTGTCCTGGGGAGCTGTTTTTT. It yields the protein CASRLNRRGSGRCPGELFF.

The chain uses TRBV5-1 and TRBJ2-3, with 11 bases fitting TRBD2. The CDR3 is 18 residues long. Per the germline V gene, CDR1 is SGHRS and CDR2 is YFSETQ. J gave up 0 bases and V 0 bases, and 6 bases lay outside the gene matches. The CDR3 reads CASSLALAGGSSTDTQYF. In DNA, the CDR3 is TGCGCCAGCAGCTTGGCCCTAGCGGGAGGCTCTAGCACAGATACGCAGTATTTT. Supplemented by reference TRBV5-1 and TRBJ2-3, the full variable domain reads KAGVTQTPRYLIKTRGQQVTLSCSPISGHRSVSWYQQTPGQGLQFLFEYFSETQRNKGNFPGRFSGRQFSNSRSEMNVSTLELGDSALYLCASSLALAGGSSTDTQYFGPGTRLTVL.

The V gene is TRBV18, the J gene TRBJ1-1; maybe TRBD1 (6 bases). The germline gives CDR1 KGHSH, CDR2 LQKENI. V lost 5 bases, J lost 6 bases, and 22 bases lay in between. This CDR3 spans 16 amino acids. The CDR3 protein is CASSTGTGAKYAEAFF. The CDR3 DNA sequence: TGTGCCAGCTCAACCGGGACGGGGGCTAAGTATGCTGAAGCTTTCTTT.

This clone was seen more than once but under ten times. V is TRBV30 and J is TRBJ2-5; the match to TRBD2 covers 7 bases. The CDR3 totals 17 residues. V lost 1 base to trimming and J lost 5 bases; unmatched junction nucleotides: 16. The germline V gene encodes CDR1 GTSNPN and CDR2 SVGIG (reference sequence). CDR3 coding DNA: TGTGCCTGGAGTGCCGACTGGGGGGAGGGCCTCTGGGAGACCCAGTACTTC. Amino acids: CAWSADWGEGLWETQYF.